Shown below are 5 T cell receptor beta chains from a single sample sequenced in a study of blood T cell repertoires in COVID-19. Profiled with immunoSEQ multiplex PCR; TCRdb holds only in-frame clones, not every one. The top ten hold over 1% of the sample, which has around 280,000 clones, around nine tenths seen once. The sequencing input was peripheral blood. Receptors were obtained from an older man with acute or convalescent COVID-19.

CDR3 protein: CASSSSTSGNEQFF. The CDR3 nucleotides read TGTGCCAGCAGCTCGTCGACTAGCGGTAATGAGCAGTTCTTC. This sequence joins TRBV7-9 and TRBJ2-1; 9 positions match TRBD2. Germline V gives CDR1 SEHNR, CDR2 FQNEAQ (reference sequence). V lost 4 bases to trimming and J lost 7 bases; unmatched junction nucleotides: 5. CDR3 size: 14 residues.

The CDR3, as DNA: TGTGCCAGCAGCTCGGGACTAAACAATGAGCAGTTCTTC. It is translated as CASSSGLNNEQFF. The J gene is TRBJ2-1, the V gene TRBV11-3, with TRBD2 identical over 7 bases. CDR1 is SGHNT and CDR2 is YENEEA in the germline V gene. The CDR3 spans 13 residues. V trimming: 4 bases; J trimming: 5 bases; junction bases outside the gene matches: 2. Using reference TRBV11-3 and TRBJ2-1 for the parts outside the CDR3, the full variable domain is EAGVVQSPRYKIIEKKQPVAFWCNPISGHNTLYWYLQNLGQGPELLIRYENEEAVDDSQLPKDRFSAERLKGVDSTLKIQPAELGDSAVYLCASSSGLNNEQFFGPGTRLTVL.

J is TRBJ2-7 and V is TRBV6-2 or TRBV6-3; TRBD2 matches at 9 bases. Germline CDR1 is MNHEY and CDR2 is SVGEGT. The CDR3 extends over 18 amino acids. Trimming at V came to 3 bases and at J to 2 bases, leaving 14 bases not matched to a gene. CDR3 loop: CASSYKGGLAGRTYEQYF. CDR3 bases: TGTGCCAGCAGTTATAAGGGAGGGCTAGCGGGGCGAACCTACGAGCAGTACTTC.

This chain links TRBV19 with TRBJ2-1; 10 bases are shared with TRBD2. Germline V lookup: CDR1 LNHDA, CDR2 SQIVND (reference sequence). The CDR3 sequence is 16 residues long. Germline trimming cut 10 bases from V and 7 bases from J; bases unmatched to any gene: 16. The chain's CDR3 is CATLPTLAGVMNEQFF. The CDR3 nucleotides are TGTGCCACCCTCCCTACCCTAGCGGGAGTTATGAATGAGCAGTTCTTC.

The chain has TRBV7-3 and TRBJ1-1; 8 nucleotides match TRBD1. The CDR3 consists of 13 residues. The V gene's germline CDR1 is SGHTA and CDR2 FQGTGA. J lost 3 bases, V lost 5 bases, and 2 bases had no gene match. This CDR3 reads CASSLTGDTEAFF. Written as DNA, the CDR3 is TGTGCCAGCAGCCTGACAGGGGACACTGAAGCTTTCTTT.